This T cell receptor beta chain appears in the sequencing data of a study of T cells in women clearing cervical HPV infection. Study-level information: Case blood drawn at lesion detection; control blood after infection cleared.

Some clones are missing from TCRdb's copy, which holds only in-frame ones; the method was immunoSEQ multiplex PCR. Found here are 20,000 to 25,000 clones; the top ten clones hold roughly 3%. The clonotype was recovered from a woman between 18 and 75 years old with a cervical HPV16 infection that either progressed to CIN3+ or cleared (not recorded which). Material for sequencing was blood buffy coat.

The sequenced part of the CDR3 DNA is TGCAGCGTCGAGGGGCGGATGAACACTGAA. This gives the protein CSVEGRMNTE. In full, the CDR3 is CSVEGRMNTEAFF. The chain employs TRBV29-1 and TRBJ1-1, with D perhaps matching TRBD1 (5 bases). The DNA ends 3 residues before the CDR3 does, and the rest of the CDR3 is filled in from the germline J gene. The germline V gene has CDR1 SQVTM and CDR2 ANQGSEA. The CDR3 length is 13 residues. The V and J ends lost 6 bases and 0 bases respectively, with 11 bases between them.